This TCR beta chain was obtained from a study of post-analysis software for immune sequencing data. Study-wide points: Relative to controls, patients had roughly five TRBV segments at higher frequency, with TRBV5-6, TRBV5-1 and TRBV20-1 among these. The authors found that F measure strongly co-clustered same-batch samples.

V lost 5 bases to trimming and J lost 5 bases; unmatched junction nucleotides: 7. The CDR3 contains 14 residues. Germline CDR1 reads SGHVS; CDR2 reads FNYEAQ. TCR beta cDNA libraries included unique molecular identifiers. TCRdb ran MiXCR on the PCR reads and lists one entry per CDR3 protein. The sample contains about 560,000 distinct CDR3 sequences, around 40% of which appear only once. Concerning this clonotype itself: Its antigen is currently unknown.

What was sequenced was blood. This TCR derives from a girl aged 5-17 years with multiple sclerosis. J is TRBJ2-7 and V is TRBV7-6; the match to TRBD1 covers 9 bases. CDR3 residues: CASSPGTGNDEQYF. The CDR3 DNA reads TGTGCCAGCAGCCCTGGGACAGGGAACGACGAGCAGTACTTC. Full variable domain (remainder filled in from reference TRBV7-6 and TRBJ2-7): GAGVSQSPRYKVTKRGQDVALRCDPISGHVSLYWYRQALGQGPEFLTYFNYEAQQDKSGLPNDRFSAERPEGSISTLTIQRTEQRDSAMYRCASSPGTGNDEQYFGPGTRLTVT.